This TCR beta chain was sequenced during a study of response to subunit inactivated influenza vaccine. TCRdb reprocessed the RT-PCR reads with MiXCR, giving one entry per CDR3 protein. This table holds hundreds of thousands of distinct CDR3 sequences, less than 20% found once. Between the trimmed V and J ends, which lost 0 bases and 8 bases, there was a span of 19 bases. The CDR3 sequence is 16 residues long. Germline CDR1 is LGHNA and CDR2 is YSLEER. This clonotype has only a few counts. No antigen is known for it. Study outcomes and limitations: The authors proposed limited new T cell recruitment per seasonal influenza vaccination.

This receptor was taken from a man between 50 and 59 years old who received an inactivated influenza vaccine. This specimen consisted of PBMCs from blood, obtained less than 6 days after vaccination. This chain connects TRBV4-3 to TRBJ1-2; D possibly corresponds to TRBD1 (5 bases). The DNA for the CDR3 is TGCGCCAGCAGCCAAGAACCGGGGGGAATTCCTTACGGCTACACCTTC. It encodes CASSQEPGGIPYGYTF.